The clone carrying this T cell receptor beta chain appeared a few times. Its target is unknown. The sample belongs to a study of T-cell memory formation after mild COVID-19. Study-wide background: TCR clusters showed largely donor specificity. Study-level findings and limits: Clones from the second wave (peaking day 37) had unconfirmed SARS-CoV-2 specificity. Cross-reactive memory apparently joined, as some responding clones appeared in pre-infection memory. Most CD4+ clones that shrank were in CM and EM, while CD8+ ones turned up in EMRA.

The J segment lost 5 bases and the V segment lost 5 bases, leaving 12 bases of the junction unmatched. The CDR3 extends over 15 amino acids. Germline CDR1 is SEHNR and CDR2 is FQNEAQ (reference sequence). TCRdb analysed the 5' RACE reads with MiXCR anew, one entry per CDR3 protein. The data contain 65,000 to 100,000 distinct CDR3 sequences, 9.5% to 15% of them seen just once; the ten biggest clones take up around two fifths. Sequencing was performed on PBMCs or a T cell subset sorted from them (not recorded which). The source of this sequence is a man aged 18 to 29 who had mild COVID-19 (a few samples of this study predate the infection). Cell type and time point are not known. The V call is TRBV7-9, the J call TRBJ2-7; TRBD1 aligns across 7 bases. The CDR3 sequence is CASSPSQGRDDEQYF. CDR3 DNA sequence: TGTGCCAGCAGCCCCTCACAGGGGCGAGACGACGAGCAGTACTTC. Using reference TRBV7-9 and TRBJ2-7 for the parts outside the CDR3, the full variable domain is DTGVSQNPRHKITKRGQNVTFRCDPISEHNRLYWYRQTLGQGPEFLTYFQNEAQLEKSRLLSDRFSAERPKGSFSTLEIQRTEQGDSAMYLCASSPSQGRDDEQYFGPGTRLTVT.